The 12 T cell receptor beta chains below were found in one sample sequenced in a study of shared clonotypes between healthy human individuals. This table comes from immunoSEQ multiplex PCR, and its TCRdb copy is limited to in-frame clones, with some not included. Altogether about 490,000 clones are present, 60% to 80% being singletons, with the ten largest covering around 11%. The sample consisted of PBMCs. The receptors come from a woman aged 35 to 49 in good health. Some clones in this sample may be carry-over from other donors' samples.

This chain links TRBV5-1 with TRBJ1-3, with D possibly being TRBD1 (6 bases). There are 15 residues in the CDR3. Germline CDR1 reads SGHRS; CDR2 reads YFSETQ. Between the trimmed V and J ends, which lost 4 bases and 0 bases, there was a span of 11 bases. CDR3 DNA: TGCGCCAGCAGCCAACAGGGTCTCTCTGGAAACACCATATATTTT. It encodes CASSQQGLSGNTIYF. Based on the CDR3 plus reference TRBV5-1 and TRBJ1-3, the full variable domain is KAGVTQTPRYLIKTRGQQVTLSCSPISGHRSVSWYQQTPGQGLQFLFEYFSETQRNKGNFPGRFSGRQFSNSRSEMNVSTLELGDSALYLCASSQQGLSGNTIYFGEGSWLTVV.

The CDR3 sequence is CAISESIETQYF. The CDR3 DNA sequence: TGTGCCATCAGTGAGTCTATTGAGACCCAGTACTTC. The chain couples TRBV10-3 to TRBJ2-5; D unresolved. V was pared by 0 bases and J by 5 bases, with 4 bases between. Germline CDR1 and CDR2: ENHRY and SYGVKD. The length of the CDR3 is 12 residues.

The chain joins TRBV11-2 to TRBJ2-3, with 10 positions matching TRBD2. Germline trimming cut 5 bases from V and 6 bases from J; bases unmatched to any gene: 11. There are 16 residues in the CDR3. Per the germline V gene, CDR1 is SGHAT and CDR2 is FQNNGV. The CDR3 is CASSPSSGSLGDTQYF. As DNA, the CDR3 is TGTGCCAGCAGCCCCTCTAGCGGGAGCCTCGGGGATACGCAGTATTTT.

This rearrangement joins TRBV29-1 to TRBJ2-7; maybe TRBD2 (5 bases). The V and J ends lost 4 bases and 4 bases respectively, with 17 bases between them. The CDR3 is 14 residues long. Germline V lookup: CDR1 SQVTM, CDR2 ANQGSEA. In DNA form, the CDR3 reads TGCAGCGTTGCGGCCGGGGTGGGGTTTTACGAGCAGTACTTC. It specifies CSVAAGVGFYEQYF.

With regard to this clone: A much larger clone lies a single base off, so this may be a read error. V and J are TRBV30 and TRBJ1-4; D possibly corresponds to TRBD1 (6 bases). The germline CDR1 and CDR2 sequences are GTSNPN and SVGIG (reference sequence). V lost 3 bases, J lost 3 bases, and 11 bases lay in between. CDR3 length: 14 amino acids. The CDR3 coding sequence is TGTGCCTGGAGGGAACAGGGTGCTAATGAAAAACTGTTTTTT. This encodes CAWREQGANEKLFF.

J is TRBJ2-3 and V is TRBV4-2, with 8 nucleotides matching TRBD2. Germline V lookup: CDR1 LGHNA, CDR2 YNFKEQ. Trimming at V came to 0 bases and at J to 4 bases, leaving 9 bases not matched to a gene. The CDR3 is made up of 17 amino acids. The CDR3: CASSQDSTSGAADTQYF. The CDR3 nucleotides read TGTGCCAGCAGCCAAGACTCTACTAGCGGAGCGGCAGATACGCAGTATTTT.

The chain links TRBV6-1 to TRBJ1-5; TRBD1 is a possible D gene (6 bases). Germline CDR1 and CDR2: MNHNS and SASEGT. V shed 1 base and J shed 6 bases, with 7 bases lying between them. There are 13 residues in the CDR3. The CDR3 protein is CASSEGRGQPQHF. CDR3 nucleotides: TGTGCCAGCAGTGAAGGCAGGGGTCAGCCCCAGCATTTT.

V usage is TRBV30 and J usage is TRBJ2-3; D is ambiguous. Between the trimmed V and J ends, which lost 1 base and 0 bases, there was a span of 2 bases. The CDR3 extends over 12 amino acids. Germline V gene data show CDR1 as GTSNPN and CDR2 as SVGIG (reference sequence). The CDR3 region is CAWSESTDTQYF. The CDR3 DNA reads as TGTGCCTGGAGTGAAAGCACAGATACGCAGTATTTT. The whole variable domain, filled in from reference TRBV30 and TRBJ2-3, reads SQTIHQWPATLVQPVGSPLSLECTVEGTSNPNLYWYRQAAGRGLQLLFYSVGIGQISSEVPQNLSASRPQDRQFILSSKKLLLSDSGFYLCAWSESTDTQYFGPGTRLTVL.

This clone has only one observation. The V and J genes are TRBV7-2 and TRBJ1-2; D is ambiguous. CDR3 length equals 14 residues. V was shortened by 7 bases and J by 2 bases, with 14 bases between the two germline ends. The V gene's germline CDR1 is SGHTA and CDR2 FQGNSA. The CDR3 reads CASTFIGSNYGYTF. The CDR3 DNA reads TGTGCCAGCACCTTCATTGGTTCAAACTATGGCTACACCTTC.

This chain uses TRBV30 with TRBJ2-5; 10 bases map to TRBD2. The trim removed 5 bases at V and 3 bases at J, leaving 6 bases unmatched. Germline loops: CDR1 GTSNPN, CDR2 SVGIG (reference sequence). This CDR3 contains 14 residues. CDR3 loop: CAWAGTSVKETQYF. In DNA, the CDR3 is TGTGCCTGGGCCGGGACTAGCGTCAAAGAGACCCAGTACTTC.

The CDR3: CASSYTPGTGRDTGELFF. DNA for the CDR3: TGTGCCAGCAGCTACACCCCCGGCACCGGGAGAGACACCGGGGAGCTGTTTTTT. The chain links TRBV27 to TRBJ2-2; tentatively, D is TRBD2 (6 bases). This CDR3 is built from 18 residues. Germline V lookup: CDR1 MNHEY, CDR2 SMNVEV (reference sequence). V was clipped by 6 bases and J by 3 bases, with 23 bases between them.

The CDR3 reads CASGRQGLAYGYTF. Here the CDR3 DNA reads TGTGCCAGCGGGAGACAGGGGCTGGCTTATGGCTACACCTTC. The chain joins TRBV27 to TRBJ1-2; TRBD1 agrees at 8 bases. V trimming: 8 bases; J trimming: 5 bases; junction bases outside the gene matches: 10. The CDR3 spans 14 residues. From germline, CDR1 is MNHEY and CDR2 SMNVEV (reference sequence).